The source of this T cell receptor (beta chain) is a study of blood T cell repertoires in COVID-19 (dated by TCRdb to between 2020 and 2021). Study-level background: The collaborator samples originated in the United States, Italy and Spain and spanned the acute and convalescent phases of COVID-19. The material from the prospective study consisted of cDNA or gDNA derived from T cells, B-cell-depleted T cells, or PBMCs. Deeply sampled blood TCRbeta repertoires from subjects exposed to, actively infected with, or recovered from COVID-19 were included in the dataset. The repertoires were released in a freely available public database intended as a resource for research on the immune response to SARS-CoV-2. The samples were drawn from two sources: the first 160 participants of the ongoing ImmuneRACE study, and approximately 1,300 subjects contributed by 6 global collaborators. Sample metadata almost always included a de-identified subject ID, COVID-19 status, age in years and sex. Where HLA class I and class II types were available, the types were taken from metadata supplied by the sample provider, not from assay-based typing.

General findings and caveats noted by the study authors: The quantity of clinical and demographic metadata differed by source and by participant and was supplied without curation.

TCRbeta CDR3 regions were amplified from genomic DNA by means of the immunoSEQ Assay, a bias-controlled multiplex PCR. Processing in the source paper ran as follows. Within the assay, amplification of reference gene primers was used to estimate how many nucleated cells each sample contained. To quantify the absolute abundance of each unique TCRbeta CDR3 rearrangement, sequence reads were collapsed and filtered. Productive Simpson clonality was computed per sample as the square root of Simpson's diversity index over productive rearrangements. TCRdb took over this immuneACCESS table, retaining in-frame rearrangements with V and J assigned. Such tables are incomplete; in checked studies, under half of the missing clones stem from an unresolved V gene, and the remainder is unexplained. V, J and clone size derive from that table, while D and trimming were established from the DNA sequence. Here the sample has fewer than 60,000 clones; approximately 90% occur a single time. The ten largest account for more than 6% of the sample.

Taken from the germline V gene (reference sequence), the CDR1 and CDR2 loops are LGHDT and YNNKEL. The CDR3, cysteine through phenylalanine, is 16 amino acids long. The DNA shown is the 48-base CDR3, in frame from base 1. The junction shows trimming of 4 bases on V and 5 bases on J, and the gene matches do not reach 8 bases of it. As to this clone: Which antigen it targets is not known. Nothing much larger sits one base from this clone, and base qualities are not available.

At one collaborating source in Seattle, patients were enrolled during active infection and were followed longitudinally through the course of disease. The collaborating institutions used their own protocols to collect whole blood in K2EDTA tubes. Collaborator samples were shipped for TCRbeta analysis as frozen whole blood, isolated PBMCs, or DNA extracted from either sample type. Sequencing was performed on peripheral blood. Rearrangement joined TRBV3-1 (or the pseudogene TRBV3-2) to TRBJ2-2; TRBD2 matches 9 bases in the middle. The receptor's source is a woman aged 55-75 years with COVID-19, enrolled during active disease. The CDR3 region reads CASSLPGGRGTGELFF. The base sequence is TGTGCCAGCAGCCTCCCTGGCGGGAGGGGGACCGGGGAGCTGTTTTTT.